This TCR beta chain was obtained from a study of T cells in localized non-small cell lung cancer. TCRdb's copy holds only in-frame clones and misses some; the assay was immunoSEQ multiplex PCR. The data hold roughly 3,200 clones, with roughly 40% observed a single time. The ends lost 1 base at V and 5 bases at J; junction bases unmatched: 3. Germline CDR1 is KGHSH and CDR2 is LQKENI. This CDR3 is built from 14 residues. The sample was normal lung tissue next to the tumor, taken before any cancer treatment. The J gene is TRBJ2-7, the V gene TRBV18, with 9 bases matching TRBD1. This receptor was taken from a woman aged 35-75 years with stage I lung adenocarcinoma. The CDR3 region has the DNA TGTGCCAGCTCACCACGGGACAGGGCCAACGAGCAGTACTTC. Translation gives CASSPRDRANEQYF. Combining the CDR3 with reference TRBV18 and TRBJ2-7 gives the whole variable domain NAGVMQNPRHLVRRRGQEARLRCSPMKGHSHVYWYRQLPEEGLKFMVYLQKENIIDESGMPKERFSAEFPKEGPSILRIQQVVRGDSAAYFCASSPRDRANEQYFGPGTRLTVT.